Below, 5 T cell receptor beta chains from the same sample are listed, as sequenced in a study of T cell clonality in common variable immunodeficiency. Generated by immunoSEQ multiplex PCR, the TCRdb table keeps only in-frame clones and is missing some. Altogether 35,000 to 50,000 clones were found in the sample, and no singletons occur. The sample consisted of peripheral blood mononuclear cells. All receptors come from a person between 18 and 75 years old in good health.

Ten or more counts support this clone. The CDR3 extends 3 residues past the end of the read, so its final part is completed from the germline J gene. The rearrangement uses TRBV5-1 and TRBJ2-1; TRBD2 matches 10 bases. The CDR3 extends over 14 amino acids. V lost 0 bases and J lost 8; bases outside the gene matches: 2. In germline, CDR1 is SGHRS, CDR2 YFSETQ. Here the CDR3 reads CASSLEREGYEQFF. The CDR3 bases that were read are TGCGCCAGCAGCTTGGAGCGGGAGGGGTATGAG.

About this clone itself: The sequenced fragment ends 3 residues before the CDR3 boundary, so the rest is inferred from the germline J gene. The gene calls are TRBV19 and TRBJ2-1, with 11 positions matching TRBD2. Germline values: CDR1 LNHDA, CDR2 SQIVND (reference sequence). With 8 bases clipped from V and 8 bases from J, the junction kept 14 bases outside the gene matches. This CDR3 region has 16 residues. Partial CDR3 DNA: TGTGCCAGTGGAAGATTCGGGACTAGCGGTTATTATGAG. Residues: CASGRFGTSGYYE. The complete CDR3 sequence is CASGRFGTSGYYEQFF.

This clone occurred many times. The read is 3 residues too short to cover the CDR3 end, so that end is filled in from the germline J gene. This chain uses TRBV19 with TRBJ2-3, with 7 nucleotides matching TRBD2. V dropped 5 bases and J dropped 5; count of bases not matched to a gene: 4. The CDR3 sequence is 13 residues long. From germline, CDR1 is LNHDA and CDR2 SQIVND (reference sequence). The DNA read from the CDR3 is TGTGCCAGTAGTCTGGCTAGCGGAGATACG. Its protein is CASSLASGDT. The entire CDR3 reads CASSLASGDTQYF.

This clone was detected many times. The CDR3 goes on 3 residues after the read ends, and that part is filled in from the germline J gene. This sequence joins TRBV19 and TRBJ2-3; TRBD2 agrees at 8 bases. The CDR3 sequence is 14 residues long. Trimming took 11 bases from V and 6 from J; bases not matched to a gene: 13. Per the germline V gene, CDR1 is LNHDA and CDR2 is SQIVND (reference sequence). CDR3 sequence: CASKQAGGVDTQYF. The CDR3 DNA, read in part, is TGTGCCTCGAAGCAGGCGGGGGGAGTGGATACG.

Many counts were recorded for this clone. The CDR3 extends 3 residues past the end of the read, so its final part is completed from the germline J gene. The genes are TRBV30 and TRBJ1-5; a possible D gene is TRBD1 (5 bases). Looked up from germline, CDR1 is GTSNPN and CDR2 is SVGIG (reference sequence). Between the trimmed V and J ends, which lost 2 bases and 4 bases, there was a span of 12 bases. The CDR3 has 14 amino acids. The sequenced part of the CDR3 DNA is TGTGCCTGGAGTTGGCGGGGACCAAATCAGCCC. Translation: CAWSWRGPNQP. The whole CDR3 sequence is CAWSWRGPNQPQHF.